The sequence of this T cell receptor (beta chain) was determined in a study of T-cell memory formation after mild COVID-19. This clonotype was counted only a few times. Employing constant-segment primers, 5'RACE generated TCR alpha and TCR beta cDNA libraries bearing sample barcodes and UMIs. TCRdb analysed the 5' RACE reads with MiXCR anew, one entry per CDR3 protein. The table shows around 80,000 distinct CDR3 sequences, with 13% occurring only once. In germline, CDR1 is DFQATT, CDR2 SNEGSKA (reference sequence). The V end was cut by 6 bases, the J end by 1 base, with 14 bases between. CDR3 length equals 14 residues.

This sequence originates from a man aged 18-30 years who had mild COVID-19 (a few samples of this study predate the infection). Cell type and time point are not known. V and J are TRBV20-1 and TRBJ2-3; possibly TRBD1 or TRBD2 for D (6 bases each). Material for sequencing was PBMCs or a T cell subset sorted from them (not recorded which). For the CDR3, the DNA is TGCAGTGCGAGGGGGGACACCCGCACAGATACGCAGTATTTT. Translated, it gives CSARGDTRTDTQYF.